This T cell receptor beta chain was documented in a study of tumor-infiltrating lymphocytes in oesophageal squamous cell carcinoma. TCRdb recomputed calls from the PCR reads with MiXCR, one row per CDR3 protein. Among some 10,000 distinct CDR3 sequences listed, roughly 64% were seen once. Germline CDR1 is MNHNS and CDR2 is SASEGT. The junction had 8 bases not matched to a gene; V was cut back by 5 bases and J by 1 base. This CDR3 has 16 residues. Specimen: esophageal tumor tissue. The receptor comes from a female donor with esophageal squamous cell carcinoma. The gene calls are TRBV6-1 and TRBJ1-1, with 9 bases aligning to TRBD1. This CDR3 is CASSRATGGENTEAFF. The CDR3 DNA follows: TGTGCCAGCAGTCGCGCGACAGGGGGAGAGAACACTGAAGCTTTCTTT.